This TCR beta chain was obtained from a study of blood T cells in healthy people across ages. The CDR3 covers 18 residues. Germline CDR1 DFQATT, CDR2 SNEGSKA (reference sequence). Trimming at V came to 5 bases and at J to 0 bases, leaving 11 bases not matched to a gene. The authors ran a second PCR of about 6 to 12 cycles using a sample-barcoded 5' primer and a J-beta primer mix. TCRdb ran MiXCR on the 5' RACE reads and lists one entry per CDR3 protein. This table holds 1.5 million to 2 million distinct CDR3 sequences, about 31% found once. Sequenced material: blood. This sequence originates from a woman aged 25 to 39 in good health. V usage is TRBV20-1 and J usage is TRBJ2-1; 12 bases map to TRBD2. CDR3 nucleotides: TGCAGTGCTGAGTGGGGGACTAGCGGGTGGTCCTCCTACAATGAGCAGTTCTTC. Translating it yields CSAEWGTSGWSSYNEQFF.